One and the same sample provided the 26 T cell receptor beta chains below, sequenced in a study of early T cells in non-severe SARS-CoV-2 infection. TCRdb independently ran MiXCR on the 5' RACE reads; one entry per CDR3 protein. This table holds approximately 80,000 distinct CDR3 sequences, around 12% found once. The specimen sequenced was whole blood. These receptors were obtained from an adult who was a healthcare worker with PCR-confirmed SARS-CoV-2 infection or an uninfected control (not recorded which).

The V and J genes are TRBV29-1 and TRBJ2-1, with D unresolved. CDR3 length: 13 residues. V lost 3 bases to trimming and J lost 5 bases, with 11 bases between them. Germline CDR1 and CDR2: SQVTM and ANQGSEA. In nucleotides, the CDR3 is TGCAGCGTTGACCCGGACGGTAACAATGAGCAGTTCTTC. Residues: CSVDPDGNNEQFF.

Many counts were recorded for this clonotype. The rearrangement uses TRBV7-6 and TRBJ2-3, with 12 bases matching TRBD2. The CDR3 has 18 amino acids. CDR1 is SGHVS, CDR2 FNYEAQ, per germline. V lost 4 bases, J lost 2 bases, and 10 bases stayed unmatched. The CDR3 DNA follows: TGTGCCAGCAGCTCGGGACTAGCGGGTGGCAGTCCCACAGATACGCAGTATTTT. Amino acids: CASSSGLAGGSPTDTQYF.

This clonotype was observed a few times. V is TRBV5-3 and J is TRBJ1-1; perhaps TRBD1 as D (5 bases). TRBV5-3 has ORF status, its function being uncertain. The CDR3 contains 15 residues. V lost 4 bases and J 0 bases, leaving 13 bases between the germline ends. The CDR3 bases are TGTGCCAGAAGCGGGGCAGGGCAGCTGAACACTGAAGCTTTCTTT. Translating it yields CARSGAGQLNTEAFF.

The chain employs TRBV28 and TRBJ2-2; 15 bases are shared with TRBD2. Germline V gives CDR1 MDHEN, CDR2 SYDVKM. There are 18 residues in the CDR3. J was trimmed by 1 base and V by 3 bases; bases with no gene match: 3. The CDR3 DNA reads TGTGCCAGCAGTTTGGGGACTAGCGGGAGGATGAACACCGGGGAGCTGTTTTTT. Its translation is CASSLGTSGRMNTGELFF.

The chain couples TRBV28 to TRBJ2-5; TRBD2 matches 8 bases. The length of the CDR3 is 14 residues. V was pared by 5 bases and J by 7 bases, with 9 bases of the junction left unmatched. CDR1 MDHEN and CDR2 SYDVKM come from the germline V gene. The CDR3 loop is CASSLPGGQGTQYF. The CDR3 bases are TGTGCCAGCAGTCTTCCGGGAGGGCAGGGGACCCAGTACTTC. The full variable domain, with the rest looked up from reference TRBV28 and TRBJ2-5, is DVKVTQSSRYLVKRTGEKVFLECVQDMDHENMFWYRQDPGLGLRLIYFSYDVKMKEKGDIPEGYSVSREKKERFSLILESASTNQTSMYLCASSLPGGQGTQYFGPGTRLLVL.

This clonotype has ten or more counts. The CDR3 DNA follows: TGTGCCAGCAGTGACGGGACAGGGACAGATACGCAGTATTTT. Protein: CASSDGTGTDTQYF. The chain recombines TRBV6-4 with TRBJ2-3; 9 bases are shared with TRBD1. The CDR3 is 14 residues long. The germline V gene encodes CDR1 MRHNA and CDR2 SNTAGT. The junction had 0 bases not matched to a gene; V was cut back by 2 bases and J by 3 bases.

V is TRBV9 and J is TRBJ2-1, with 8 nucleotides matching TRBD2. V lost 0 bases, J lost 9 bases, and 5 bases stayed unmatched. Germline V gene lookup returns CDR1 SGDLS and CDR2 YYNGEE. This CDR3 comprises 14 residues. The CDR3 protein is CASSVGAGVIEQFF. The CDR3 DNA follows: TGTGCCAGCAGCGTAGGAGCGGGAGTCATTGAGCAGTTCTTC.

The sample holds a few counts of this clonotype. The rearrangement uses TRBV2 and TRBJ2-1; unclear D gene. Germline-derived CDR1 and CDR2 are SNHLY and FYNNEI. Deletions cut 3 bases from V and 7 bases from J, with 7 bases between. This CDR3 has 12 residues. The CDR3 here is CASSDFRNEQFF. CDR3 bases: TGTGCCAGCAGTGATTTCCGAAATGAGCAGTTCTTC.

This clonotype was picked up a small number of times. This sequence joins TRBV7-9 and TRBJ2-5; 7 bases are a match to TRBD1. CDR3 length: 14 residues. The germline gives CDR1 SEHNR, CDR2 FQNEAQ (reference sequence). The V segment lost 8 bases and the J segment 1 base; nucleotides outside the gene matches: 7. CDR3 in DNA: TGTGCCAGCTCGCCCGGACAGGCCCAAGAGACCCAGTACTTC. Amino acids: CASSPGQAQETQYF.

The chain uses TRBV3-1 and TRBJ2-1; D is uncertain. This CDR3 is built from 14 residues. V shed 3 bases and J shed 3 bases, with 9 bases lying between them. The germline CDR1 and CDR2 sequences are LGHDT and YNNKEL (reference sequence). The CDR3 nucleotides are TGTGCCAGCAGCCATCGGGCGAACTACAATGAGCAGTTCTTC. Protein: CASSHRANYNEQFF.

This rearrangement joins TRBV12-3 or TRBV12-4 to TRBJ1-3; TRBD1 might be the D (6 bases). V was shortened by 7 bases and J by 0 bases, with 13 bases between the two germline ends. The CDR3 runs 15 residues. Here the CDR3 reads CASTHGGYSGNTIYF. CDR3 nucleotide sequence: TGTGCCAGCACCCACGGGGGCTACTCTGGAAACACCATATATTTT.

The chain uses TRBV2 and TRBJ2-4, with 8 positions matching TRBD2. CDR1 is SNHLY and CDR2 is FYNNEI in the germline V gene. CDR3 length equals 13 residues. The trim removed 10 bases at V and 8 bases at J, leaving 10 bases unmatched. For the CDR3, the DNA is TGTGCCACCATAGCGGGACAAGGTGACATTCAGTACTTC. Translated, it gives CATIAGQGDIQYF.

The rearrangement links TRBV16 to TRBJ1-6; the D is unclear. Germline CDR1 is KGHSY and CDR2 is FQNENV. The CDR3 runs 14 residues. Trimming left V 2 bases short and J 9 bases short, with 11 bases between. The CDR3 region is CASSQPLVGSPLHF. The CDR3 coding sequence is TGTGCCAGCAGCCAACCCCTGGTGGGTTCACCCCTCCACTTT.

The sample holds a few counts of this clonotype. This chain uses TRBV2 with TRBJ2-5; TRBD2 is a possible D gene (5 bases). This CDR3 has 14 residues. From germline, CDR1 is SNHLY and CDR2 FYNNEI. The V gene lost 4 bases and the J gene lost 4 bases, with 13 bases spanning the gap. This CDR3 is CASSGADGGETQYF. CDR3 in DNA: TGTGCCAGCAGTGGTGCGGATGGAGGAGAGACCCAGTACTTC.

The chain links TRBV24-1 to TRBJ2-5; the match to TRBD2 covers 10 bases. V was clipped by 4 bases and J by 2 bases; unmatched bases: 6. CDR3 length equals 16 residues. Germline-derived CDR1 and CDR2 are KGHDR and SFDVKD. CDR3 DNA: TGTGCCACCAGTGACCCTAGCGGGAGCGGTCAAGAGACCCAGTACTTC. Its protein product is CATSDPSGSGQETQYF.

The rearrangement joins TRBV11-2 to TRBJ1-1; D is ambiguous. The ends were cut back, 1 base at V and 0 bases at J, with 6 bases in the middle. In germline, CDR1 is SGHAT, CDR2 FQNNGV. The CDR3 covers 14 residues. The CDR3 is CASSLVRVNTEAFF. The DNA of the CDR3 is TGTGCCAGCAGCTTAGTTCGGGTGAACACTGAAGCTTTCTTT.

The table lists this clonotype with a few counts. CDR3: CASSLGASGSSYEQYF. For the CDR3, the DNA is TGCGCCAGCAGCTTGGGGGCTAGCGGGAGCTCCTACGAGCAGTACTTC. The chain employs TRBV5-1 and TRBJ2-7; 10 bases are shared with TRBD2. Germline V gene lookup returns CDR1 SGHRS and CDR2 YFSETQ. V shed 0 bases and J 0 bases; nucleotides not matched to a gene: 3. The CDR3 has 16 amino acids.

There are a few counts of this clonotype. The chain recombines TRBV5-1 with TRBJ1-6; D ambiguous. The germline V gene has CDR1 SGHRS and CDR2 YFSETQ. V dropped 0 bases and J dropped 7 bases, with 5 bases sitting between them. The CDR3 has 13 residues. This CDR3 is CASSLVRNSPLHF. Written as DNA, the CDR3 is TGCGCCAGCAGCTTGGTGAGGAATTCACCCCTCCACTTT.

The chain joins TRBV7-8 to TRBJ2-5; 13 bases agree with TRBD2. With V trimmed by 4 bases and J by 1 base, 3 bases remained unmatched. There are 16 residues in the CDR3. Germline V lookup: CDR1 SGHVS, CDR2 FQNEAQ. CDR3 in DNA: TGTGCCAGCAGCTCTAGACTAGCGGGAGGCCAAGAGACCCAGTACTTC. Amino acid sequence: CASSSRLAGGQETQYF.

This clonotype was seen a few times. The gene calls are TRBV7-3 and TRBJ1-5; no clear D gene. Trimming left V 3 bases short and J 5 bases short, with 8 bases between. The CDR3 runs to 13 residues. Germline CDR1 reads SGHTA; CDR2 reads FQGTGA. CDR3 loop: CASSFGPDQPQHF. The CDR3 nucleotides are TGTGCCAGCAGCTTCGGGCCCGATCAGCCCCAGCATTTT.

This clonotype was counted a single time. This chain joins TRBV5-4 and TRBJ2-6, with D uncertain. Trimming cost V 3 bases and J 6 bases, with 10 bases left between them. CDR1 SGHNT and CDR2 YYREEE come from the germline V gene (reference sequence). CDR3 size: 14 residues. The CDR3 loop reads CASSWKAVANVLTF. Here the CDR3 DNA reads TGTGCCAGCAGCTGGAAGGCTGTGGCCAACGTCCTGACTTTC.

Only a few counts were recorded for this clonotype. The rearrangement joins TRBV3-1 to TRBJ1-1, with no clear D. The CDR3 length is 12 residues. CDR1 LGHDT and CDR2 YNNKEL come from the germline V gene (reference sequence). The V and J ends lost 4 bases and 0 bases respectively, with 3 bases between them. The CDR3 here is CASSRMNTEAFF. The CDR3 coding sequence is TGTGCCAGCAGCCGGATGAACACTGAAGCTTTCTTT.

V is TRBV5-4 and J is TRBJ2-1; D perhaps matches TRBD2 (5 bases). The CDR3 spans 17 residues. Per germline, CDR1 SGHNT and CDR2 YYREEE (reference sequence). The V gene lost 4 bases and the J gene lost 5 bases, with 22 bases spanning the gap. CDR3 protein: CASSGEAAGRENNEQFF. CDR3 coding DNA: TGTGCCAGCAGCGGAGAAGCGGCAGGTAGAGAAAACAATGAGCAGTTCTTC.

This clonotype was counted many times. This chain connects TRBV24-1 to TRBJ2-3, with D perhaps TRBD2 (6 bases). This CDR3 region has 15 residues. V lost 9 bases and J 0 bases, leaving 15 bases between the germline ends. Germline CDR1 is KGHDR and CDR2 is SFDVKD. CDR3 loop: CATRGGRTSTDTQYF. CDR3 coding DNA: TGTGCCACCCGTGGGGGGAGAACTAGCACAGATACGCAGTATTTT.

This clonotype showed up just a few times. This CDR3 reads CASSPTGTSGYNEQFF. CDR3 nucleotides: TGCGCCAGCAGCCCAACCGGGACTAGCGGGTATAATGAGCAGTTCTTC. This chain links TRBV4-1 with TRBJ2-1; 12 bases are shared with TRBD2. In germline, CDR1 is MGHRA, CDR2 YSYEKL. Unmatched junction bases numbered 8, after V lost 4 bases and J lost 7 bases. This CDR3 spans 16 amino acids.

This clonotype has a handful of counts. Here the CDR3 reads CASSEGGTSFSTDTQYF. DNA for the CDR3: TGCGCCAGCTCCGAGGGGGGGACTTCGTTTAGCACAGATACGCAGTATTTT. The chain uses TRBV5-1 and TRBJ2-3, with D possibly TRBD2 on 7 matching bases. Germline CDR1 and CDR2: SGHRS and YFSETQ. Trimming pared 7 bases from V and 0 bases from J, leaving 21 bases between. This CDR3 is built from 17 residues.